Listed below are T cell receptor beta chains from one sample, sequenced in a study of response to subunit inactivated influenza vaccine. A single record per CDR3 protein comes from TCRdb applying MiXCR to the RT-PCR reads. The profile covers about 300,000 distinct CDR3 sequences, with 20% to 25% appearing a single time and about a tenth taken by the ten largest. Sequencing was performed on PBMCs from blood, taken less than 22 months after vaccination. These receptors came from a man aged 45 to 75 who received an inactivated influenza vaccine. The CDR3 runs from the conserved cysteine through the conserved F or W. Each record gives: V gene, D gene, clone size, J gene, CDR3 DNA, CDR3 protein. The D gene is left open where the match is weak. Clone size is shown for a subset of rows, as once, few, many or a class of expanded clone.

TRBV7-2	NA	NA	TRBJ2-5	TGTGCCAGCAGCCGAAGCTTCCAAGAGACCCAGTACTTC	CASSRSFQETQYF
TRBV12-3/TRBV12-4	NA	many	TRBJ1-3	TGTGCCAGCAGTTTAGGCGGACGAGCCATATATTTT	CASSLGGRAIYF
TRBV10-3	TRBD1	NA	TRBJ2-5	TGTGCCATCAGTGAAGCCGAGCCGGGACAGGGAGAGACCCAGTACTTC	CAISEAEPGQGETQYF
TRBV6-1	TRBD1	NA	TRBJ1-6	TGTGCCAGCAGCCCCCGCCGAGGACAGGGGAATAATTCACCCCTCCACTTT	CASSPRRGQGNNSPLHF
TRBV6-5	NA	few	TRBJ1-2	TGTGCCAGCAGTTACAGGGGCGGCAGGGACTATGGCTACACCTTC	CASSYRGGRDYGYTF
TRBV20-1	NA	many	TRBJ1-5	TGCAGTGCACGGGACAATAGCAATCAGCCCCAGCATTTT	CSARDNSNQPQHF
TRBV12-3/TRBV12-4	NA	NA	TRBJ2-1	TGTGCCAGCAGTTTACTCGGACGGCGCTCCTACAATGAGCAGTTCTTC	CASSLLGRRSYNEQFF
TRBV9	NA	NA	TRBJ2-1	TGTGCCAGCAGCGTAGAACCCCAGAAGCAGTTCTTC	CASSVEPQKQFF
TRBV2	TRBD1	NA	TRBJ1-6	TGTGCCAGCAGGGGACAGGGCGGGCTCGTTAATTCACCCCTCCACTTT	CASRGQGGLVNSPLHF
TRBV7-6	NA	few	TRBJ2-1	TGTGCCAGCAGCTTATCAGAGACAGGCTACTATTACAATGAGCAGTTCTTC	CASSLSETGYYYNEQFF